The present T cell receptor beta chain was sequenced within a study of blood T cell repertoires in COVID-19. About the study: Nucleic acid was either cDNA or gDNA, and it came from T cells, B-cell-depleted T cells, or PBMCs.

Sequencing used immunoSEQ multiplex PCR; TCRdb keeps in-frame clones, though not all of them. The sample shows some 350,000 clones, more than 75% of them seen only once. Sequenced sample: peripheral blood. This clonotype was sampled from a woman aged 45-65 years with COVID-19, enrolled during active disease.

DNA for the CDR3: TGTGCTAGTGGTTTGGACCACAGGGGGATCGTAGATACGCAGTATTTT. Translated, it gives CASGLDHRGIVDTQYF. The chain has TRBV12-5 and TRBJ2-3, with 8 bases that match TRBD1. Germline V lookup: CDR1 LGHNT, CDR2 FRNRAP. This CDR3 is built from 16 residues. V was pared by 1 base and J by 5 bases, with 8 bases of the junction left unmatched.